These 26 T cell receptor beta chains share one sample of origin, sequenced in a study of T cell responses to AZD1222 COVID-19 vaccine. Assay used: immunoSEQ multiplex PCR; TCRdb lists only in-frame clones, some missing. Here the sample spans around 200,000 clones, under 95% being singletons. The specimen comprised peripheral blood, sampled 28 days after the second AZD1222 dose. The source is an adult who received the AZD1222 COVID-19 vaccine.

This rearrangement joins TRBV5-8 to TRBJ2-7, with D possibly matching TRBD1 (6 bases). V was trimmed by 3 bases and J by 1 base, leaving 17 bases between them. The CDR3 contains 16 residues. Looked up from germline, CDR1 is SGHTS and CDR2 is YDEGEE. CDR3 sequence: CASSYRTGRSSYEQYF. CDR3 nucleotides: TGTGCCAGCAGCTACCGCACAGGGCGGTCGTCCTACGAGCAGTACTTC.

This chain links TRBV25-1 with TRBJ2-1, with TRBD2 matching 8 bases. The V gene end was trimmed by 2 bases and the J gene end by 8 bases; junction bases not matched to a gene: 5. Germline CDR1 reads MGHDK; CDR2 reads SYGVNS. This CDR3 has 14 amino acids. The CDR3 sequence: CASSETSGGDEQFF. In DNA, the CDR3 is TGTGCCAGCAGTGAAACCAGCGGGGGCGATGAGCAGTTCTTC.

The rearrangement joins TRBV4-1 to TRBJ2-2; a weak D match, TRBD2 (6 bases). Germline values: CDR1 MGHRA, CDR2 YSYEKL. Trimming stripped 4 bases from V and 0 bases from J, with 18 bases between. The CDR3 covers 18 residues. CDR3 sequence (DNA): TGCGCCAGCAGCCCAGGAGTTGCCATAGCGGCGAACACCGGGGAGCTGTTTTTT. Residues: CASSPGVAIAANTGELFF.

The chain is built from TRBV5-1 and TRBJ2-5; D is unresolved. CDR3 size: 12 residues. V lost 1 base and J 4 bases, leaving 5 bases between the germline ends. Germline assignment: CDR1 SGHRS and CDR2 YFSETQ. CDR3 region: CASSLSRETQYF. The CDR3, as DNA: TGCGCCAGCAGCTTGTCCCGAGAGACCCAGTACTTC.

This chain connects TRBV11-2 to TRBJ2-3, with D hard to call. This CDR3 has 16 residues. Germline assignment: CDR1 SGHAT and CDR2 FQNNGV. Trimming pared 0 bases from V and 0 bases from J, leaving 10 bases between. CDR3 protein: CASSLDPDPSTDTQYF. The CDR3, as DNA: TGTGCCAGCAGCTTAGATCCTGATCCTAGCACAGATACGCAGTATTTT.

This clone was recorded once. The chain is built from TRBV2 and TRBJ1-4, with D possibly matching TRBD1 (6 bases). The CDR3 contains 14 residues. Trimming cost V 4 bases and J 5 bases, with 11 bases left between them. From germline, CDR1 is SNHLY and CDR2 FYNNEI. The CDR3 coding sequence is TGTGCCAGCAGTGCGGACAGAATAAATGAAAAACTGTTTTTT. Amino acid sequence: CASSADRINEKLFF.

The CDR3 DNA sequence: TGTGCCATCAGTGAGTTCTCCCCGAGCACTAATGAAAAACTGTTTTTT. Translation: CAISEFSPSTNEKLFF. The genes are TRBV10-3 and TRBJ1-4, with D hard to call. V was shortened by 1 base and J by 2 bases, with 11 bases between the two germline ends. This CDR3 has 16 amino acids. Per the germline V gene, CDR1 is ENHRY and CDR2 is SYGVKD.

The J gene is TRBJ2-7, the V gene TRBV5-1; no definite D call. The V end lost 0 bases, the J end lost 0 bases, and 10 bases lay between the germline ends. Germline CDR1 SGHRS, CDR2 YFSETQ. The CDR3 sequence is 15 residues long. Written as DNA, the CDR3 is TGCGCCAGCAGCTTGGTAGTGGGGTACTCCTACGAGCAGTACTTC. This gives the protein CASSLVVGYSYEQYF.

This clone showed up just a few times. This chain connects TRBV19 to TRBJ1-1; D is unclear. This CDR3 has 15 residues. Deletions cut 1 base from V and 1 base from J, with 10 bases between. The germline CDR1 and CDR2 sequences are LNHDA and SQIVND (reference sequence). CDR3 nucleotide sequence: TGTGCCAGTAGTATAGCAAGGGAGTGGAACACTGAAGCTTTCTTT. Translation: CASSIAREWNTEAFF.

The CDR3 loop reads CASSPRGQCLGAFF. The CDR3 DNA is TGTGCCAGCAGCCCCAGAGGACAGTGTCTCGGGGCTTTCTTT. The chain recombines TRBV7-3 with TRBJ1-1, with a weak D call TRBD1 (6 bases). Trimming removed 5 bases at V and 11 bases at J, with 21 bases between. The germline V gene encodes CDR1 SGHTA and CDR2 FQGTGA. This CDR3 has 14 amino acids.

The chain has TRBV15 and TRBJ1-1; D may be TRBD1 (6 bases). Germline CDR1 is LNHNV and CDR2 is YYDKDF (reference sequence). V lost 5 bases and J lost 0, with 16 bases in between. This CDR3 is built from 16 residues. The CDR3 nucleotides read TGTGCCACCAGCTTCCCGACAGGAGCGATGAACACTGAAGCTTTCTTT. Protein product: CATSFPTGAMNTEAFF. Full variable domain (remainder filled in from reference TRBV15 and TRBJ1-1): DAMVIQNPRYQVTQFGKPVTLSCSQTLNHNVMYWYQQKSSQAPKLLFHYYDKDFNNEADTPDNFQSRRPNTSFCFLDIRSPGLGDTAMYLCATSFPTGAMNTEAFFGQGTRLTVV.

CDR3 amino acids: CASSSDTYEQYF. The CDR3 nucleotides read TGTGCCAGCAGCTCAGATACCTACGAGCAGTACTTC. The V and J genes are TRBV7-2 and TRBJ2-7; no firm D call. CDR3 length: 12 residues. V shed 4 bases and J shed 2 bases, with 6 bases lying between them. CDR1 and CDR2 from the germline V gene are SGHTA and FQGNSA.

The CDR3 here is CASSLDPQSSYNEQFF. The CDR3 coding sequence is TGTGCCAGCAGCTTAGACCCCCAGAGCTCCTACAATGAGCAGTTCTTC. The chain links TRBV7-8 to TRBJ2-1; D unresolved. There are 16 residues in the CDR3. The V end was cut by 1 base, the J end by 0 bases, with 10 bases between. Germline CDR1 and CDR2: SGHVS and FQNEAQ.

Here the CDR3 reads CASSINTGYVWNTEAFF. The CDR3 coding sequence is TGTGCCAGTAGTATAAATACAGGCTACGTTTGGAACACTGAAGCTTTCTTT. The chain is built from TRBV19 and TRBJ1-1; D perhaps matches TRBD1 (5 bases). Germline V gene data show CDR1 as LNHDA and CDR2 as SQIVND (reference sequence). Deletions cut 2 bases from V and 1 base from J, with 17 bases between. CDR3 length equals 17 residues.

This chain joins TRBV4-3 and TRBJ2-1; D is perhaps TRBD2 (5 bases). Germline CDR1 and CDR2: LGHNA and YSLEER. Trimming cost V 3 bases and J 10 bases, with 16 bases left between them. The CDR3 is made up of 14 amino acids. CDR3 DNA sequence: TGCGCCAGCAGCCAGCTGTCGATCCGAGGGGAGCAGTTCTTC. It is translated as CASSQLSIRGEQFF.

The chain couples TRBV7-9 to TRBJ1-1; the D is unclear. CDR1 is SEHNR and CDR2 is FQNEAQ in the germline V gene (reference sequence). Trimming cost V 0 bases and J 1 base, with 12 bases left between them. This CDR3 region has 16 residues. The CDR3: CASSLAQATANTEAFF. The CDR3 coding sequence is TGTGCCAGCAGCTTAGCTCAAGCGACGGCGAACACTGAAGCTTTCTTT.

V and J are TRBV5-4 and TRBJ2-6; D call uncertain. The V gene lost 3 bases and the J gene lost 2 bases, with 12 bases spanning the gap. CDR1 is SGHNT, CDR2 YYREEE, per germline (reference sequence). This CDR3 has 16 amino acids. The CDR3 here is CASSSGVRAGANVLTF. The CDR3 bases are TGTGCCAGCAGCTCGGGTGTTAGGGCTGGGGCCAACGTCCTGACTTTC.

The V gene is TRBV30, the J gene TRBJ1-2; no firm D call. Trimming cost V 1 base and J 4 bases, with 10 bases left between them. The CDR3 consists of 13 residues. Germline V gives CDR1 GTSNPN, CDR2 SVGIG (reference sequence). DNA for the CDR3: TGTGCCTGGAGTGAGGGCATCTTCTATGGCTACACCTTC. It codes for CAWSEGIFYGYTF.

The gene calls are TRBV4-2 and TRBJ1-1; the D gene is possibly TRBD1 (5 bases). This CDR3 comprises 14 residues. V lost 4 bases and J 1 base, leaving 10 bases between the germline ends. Germline CDR1 is LGHNA and CDR2 is YNFKEQ. The CDR3 coding sequence is TGTGCCAGCAGCCGAGGACATGCGAACACTGAAGCTTTCTTT. Its protein is CASSRGHANTEAFF.

The rearrangement uses TRBV4-1 and TRBJ1-1; the D is unclear. From germline, CDR1 is MGHRA and CDR2 YSYEKL. The CDR3 totals 16 residues. The V end lost 1 base, the J end lost 1 base, and 13 bases lay between the germline ends. The CDR3 reads CASSQVMQAPNTEAFF. The CDR3 DNA sequence: TGCGCCAGCAGCCAAGTGATGCAGGCCCCGAACACTGAAGCTTTCTTT.

The gene calls are TRBV18 and TRBJ1-3; maybe TRBD1 (6 bases). Germline CDR1 and CDR2: KGHSH and LQKENI. V lost 3 bases to trimming and J lost 0 bases, with 9 bases between them. The CDR3 is 15 amino acids. The CDR3 nucleotides are TGTGCCAGCTCACCGGGACAAACCTCTGGAAACACCATATATTTT. Residues: CASSPGQTSGNTIYF. Based on the CDR3 plus reference TRBV18 and TRBJ1-3, the full variable domain is NAGVMQNPRHLVRRRGQEARLRCSPMKGHSHVYWYRQLPEEGLKFMVYLQKENIIDESGMPKERFSAEFPKEGPSILRIQQVVRGDSAAYFCASSPGQTSGNTIYFGEGSWLTVV.

This chain connects TRBV30 to TRBJ2-5; D might be TRBD2 (5 bases). V shed 1 base and J shed 8 bases, with 11 bases lying between them. Germline V gives CDR1 GTSNPN, CDR2 SVGIG (reference sequence). This CDR3 has 12 amino acids. The CDR3 DNA follows: TGTGCCTGGAGTGCTGACCGGGGAACCCAGTACTTC. Amino acids: CAWSADRGTQYF.

This clone was found once. This chain connects TRBV5-6 to TRBJ2-7; maybe TRBD2 (5 bases). Germline CDR1 is SGHDT and CDR2 is YYEEEE. Trimming removed 2 bases at V and 3 bases at J, with 9 bases between. This CDR3 spans 13 amino acids. The CDR3 is CASSFFGSYEQYF. For the CDR3, the DNA is TGTGCCAGCAGCTTCTTTGGGAGCTACGAGCAGTACTTC.

This clone was counted once. The genes are TRBV19 and TRBJ2-6; TRBD2 is a possible D gene (5 bases). The CDR3 sequence is 13 residues long. CDR1 is LNHDA and CDR2 is SQIVND in the germline V gene (reference sequence). The CDR3 DNA reads TGTGCGGGAGCGAGCTCTGGGGCCAACGTCCTGACTTTC. It is translated as CAGASSGANVLTF.

The count of this clone is one. This sequence joins TRBV29-1 and TRBJ2-2; D is unresolved. There are 12 residues in the CDR3. Germline V gene sequence: CDR1 SQVTM, CDR2 ANQGSEA. Trimming stripped 2 bases from V and 6 bases from J, with 7 bases between. The CDR3 coding sequence is TGCAGCGTTGAAAAACGGGCCGGGGAGCTGTTTTTT. The encoded protein is CSVEKRAGELFF.

This rearrangement joins TRBV28 to TRBJ1-5; D unclear. The ends were cut back, 6 bases at V and 0 bases at J, with 12 bases in the middle. Per the germline V gene, CDR1 is MDHEN and CDR2 is SYDVKM. The CDR3 consists of 15 residues. CDR3: CASRGRLDSNQPQHF. Written as DNA, the CDR3 is TGTGCCAGCAGGGGTCGGTTAGATAGCAATCAGCCCCAGCATTTT.